This TCR beta chain was sequenced for a study of graft-versus-host responses after intestinal transplantation. Whole-study context: All recipients got anti-thymocyte globulin induction, then tacrolimus and steroids for about 3 years.

The repertoire was sequenced with immunoSEQ multiplex PCR; TCRdb's copy has only in-frame clones and lacks some. Altogether under 100,000 clones are present, under 95% being singletons, with the ten largest covering around 0.36%. As regards this clone: Its antigen is as yet unknown.

V was shortened by 4 bases and J by 1 base, with 18 bases between the two germline ends. The CDR3 runs 17 residues. In germline, CDR1 is SGHTA, CDR2 FQGTGA. Study conclusions and caveats: The highest levels of circulating GvH clones went along with early declines in HvG clones after transplant. The marrow of recipients harbored GvH clones, and ileum or blood showed some of them first.

J is TRBJ2-3 and V is TRBV7-3, with D perhaps TRBD2 (6 bases). The source of this sequence is a human donor who was the organ donor for an intestinal transplant. The sample in question was unstimulated CD8+ T cells sorted from spleen or lymph node cells, obtained before transplant. The DNA of the CDR3 is TGTGCCAGCAGCTCCCGGGGCCGGCGGGGAGGCACAGATACGCAGTATTTT. Amino acid sequence: CASSSRGRRGGTDTQYF.